What follows are 11 T cell receptor beta chains derived from one specimen sequenced in a study of shared clonotypes between healthy human individuals (dated by TCRdb to about 2020). CD8 naive samples were obtained by positive selection for CCR7 among CD45RO-negative cells, yielding a CD45RA+CCR7+ population from which TemRA cells were excluded. The library was obtained by the immunoSEQ multiplex PCR assay. Held by TCRdb, this immuneACCESS table contains in-frame sequences only and omits some clones. Under half of the omission traces to an unresolved V gene where checked; the cause of the rest is unknown. This sample comprises about 2 million clones, roughly 94% of them detected only once. The biggest ten clones account for more than 0.95% of the sample. Material: naive CD8+ T cells sorted from blood. In the paper's terms, the cell subset or site label means: CD45RA+CCR7+. The receptors stem from a man between 18 and 35 years old in good health.

The chain couples TRBV9 to TRBJ2-7, with D tentatively TRBD2 (5 bases). The germline V gene encodes CDR1 SGDLS and CDR2 YYNGEE. The V end lost 6 bases, the J end lost 2 bases, and 15 bases lay between the germline ends. The CDR3 totals 14 residues. The CDR3 spells CASTRTDSPYEQYF. The DNA for the CDR3 is TGTGCCAGCACCCGGACGGACTCTCCCTACGAGCAGTACTTC.

The chain carries TRBV4-1 and TRBJ2-2; TRBD2 matches at 14 bases. Germline V gene data show CDR1 as MGHRA and CDR2 as YSYEKL. The V gene end was trimmed by 0 bases and the J gene end by 7 bases; junction bases not matched to a gene: 4. This CDR3 has 17 amino acids. The chain's CDR3 is CASSQDPTSGRDGELFF. CDR3 sequence (DNA): TGCGCCAGCAGCCAAGACCCGACTAGCGGGAGGGACGGGGAGCTGTTTTTT.

V usage is TRBV13 and J usage is TRBJ2-1; a weak D match, TRBD2 (6 bases). Trimming removed 4 bases at V and 1 base at J, with 14 bases between. Per the germline V gene, CDR1 is PRHDT and CDR2 is FYEKMQ (reference sequence). The CDR3 totals 16 residues. The CDR3 protein is CASSSNLAFSYNEQFF. CDR3 bases: TGTGCCAGCAGCTCGAATCTAGCGTTTTCCTACAATGAGCAGTTCTTC.

The rearrangement links TRBV5-1 to TRBJ2-3, with TRBD2 as a possible D gene (6 bases). V lost 7 bases, J lost 1 base, and 13 bases lay in between. The CDR3 sequence is 14 residues long. Looked up from germline, CDR1 is SGHRS and CDR2 is YFSETQ. The CDR3 coding sequence is TGCGCCAGCTCCTCCAGGGAGGGCACAGATACGCAGTATTTT. Translating gives CASSSREGTDTQYF. Supplemented by reference TRBV5-1 and TRBJ2-3, the full variable domain reads KAGVTQTPRYLIKTRGQQVTLSCSPISGHRSVSWYQQTPGQGLQFLFEYFSETQRNKGNFPGRFSGRQFSNSRSEMNVSTLELGDSALYLCASSSREGTDTQYFGPGTRLTVL.

With respect to this clone: This sample also contains other DNA sequences that code for the same CDR3. The rearrangement links TRBV27 to TRBJ1-5, with D perhaps matching TRBD1 (5 bases). CDR3 length equals 14 residues. Trimming left V 2 bases short and J 2 bases short, with 7 bases between. CDR1 and CDR2 from the germline V gene are MNHEY and SMNVEV (reference sequence). DNA for the CDR3: TGTGCCAGCAGTTTACAGGGAGGCAATCAGCCCCAGCATTTT. Encoded protein: CASSLQGGNQPQHF.

This chain links TRBV4-1 with TRBJ2-7; a possible D gene is TRBD2 (6 bases). V was clipped by 6 bases and J by 4 bases, with 16 bases between them. Germline-derived CDR1 and CDR2 are MGHRA and YSYEKL. The CDR3 runs to 14 residues. CDR3 in amino acids: CASSARDSGYEQYF. The CDR3, as DNA: TGCGCCAGCAGTGCCCGGGACTCGGGATACGAGCAGTACTTC.

V is TRBV27 and J is TRBJ2-2; 16 bases are a match to TRBD2. There are 17 residues in the CDR3. Germline V gene sequence: CDR1 MNHEY, CDR2 SMNVEV (reference sequence). Trimming cost V 4 bases and J 9 bases; bases outside gene matches: 8. The CDR3 is CASSSLGTSGRARELFF. As DNA, the CDR3 is TGTGCCAGCAGTTCCCTCGGGACTAGCGGGAGGGCCAGGGAGCTGTTTTTT.

The V and J genes are TRBV25-1 and TRBJ1-2; a weak D match, TRBD1 (6 bases). CDR1 is MGHDK and CDR2 is SYGVNS in the germline V gene. The CDR3 has 15 amino acids. V lost 3 bases, J lost 5 bases, and 16 bases lay in between. The CDR3, as DNA: TGTGCCAGCAGTGAGTTGGCAGGGGAACTTTATGGCTACACCTTC. Translation gives CASSELAGELYGYTF.

The rearrangement joins TRBV6-5 to TRBJ1-5; TRBD1 might be the D (5 bases). In germline, CDR1 is MNHEY, CDR2 SVGAGI. The CDR3 extends over 14 amino acids. V lost 2 bases and J 5 bases, leaving 10 bases between the germline ends. The CDR3 DNA sequence: TGTGCCAGCAGTTACAGGGACGGGGATCAGCCCCAGCATTTT. Encoded protein: CASSYRDGDQPQHF.

This chain joins TRBV2 and TRBJ2-7; 7 bases are shared with TRBD2. Trimming at V came to 6 bases and at J to 3 bases, leaving 11 bases not matched to a gene. Germline-derived CDR1 and CDR2 are SNHLY and FYNNEI. There are 15 residues in the CDR3. CDR3 coding DNA: TGTGCCAGCAGCCTCTGGGGAGGGGACCTCTACGAGCAGTACTTC. Translated: CASSLWGGDLYEQYF.

This chain links TRBV6-5 with TRBJ1-6, with 7 bases identical to TRBD1. The ends lost 8 bases at V and 7 bases at J; junction bases unmatched: 14. The CDR3 length is 16 residues. The germline V gene encodes CDR1 MNHEY and CDR2 SVGAGI. CDR3 DNA sequence: TGTGCCAGCTGTTGGAGAAACGGGGACAGAAATTCACCCCTCCACTTT. Its protein is CASCWRNGDRNSPLHF.